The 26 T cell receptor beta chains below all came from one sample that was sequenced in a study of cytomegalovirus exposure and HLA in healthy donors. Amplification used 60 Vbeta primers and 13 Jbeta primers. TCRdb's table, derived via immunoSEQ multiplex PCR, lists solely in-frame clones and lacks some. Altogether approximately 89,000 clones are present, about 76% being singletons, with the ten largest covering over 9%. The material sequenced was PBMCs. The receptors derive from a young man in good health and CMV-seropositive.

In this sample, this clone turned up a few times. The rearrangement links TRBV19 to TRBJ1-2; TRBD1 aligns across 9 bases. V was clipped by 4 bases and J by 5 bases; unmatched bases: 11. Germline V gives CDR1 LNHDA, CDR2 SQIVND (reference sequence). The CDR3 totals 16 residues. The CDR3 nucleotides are TGTGCCAGTAGTAGCGCCCGAGACGGGACAGGGTATGGCTACACCTTC. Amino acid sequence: CASSSARDGTGYGYTF.

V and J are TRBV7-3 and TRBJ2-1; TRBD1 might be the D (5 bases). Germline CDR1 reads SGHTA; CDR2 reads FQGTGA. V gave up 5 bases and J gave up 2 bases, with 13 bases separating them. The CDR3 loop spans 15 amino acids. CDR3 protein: CASSKQAVPYNEQFF. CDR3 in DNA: TGTGCCAGCAGCAAACAGGCTGTCCCCTACAATGAGCAGTTCTTC. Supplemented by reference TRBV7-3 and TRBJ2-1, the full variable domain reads GAGVSQTPSNKVTEKGKYVELRCDPISGHTALYWYRQSLGQGPEFLIYFQGTGAADDSGLPNDRFFAVRPEGSVSTLKIQRTERGDSAVYLCASSKQAVPYNEQFFGPGTRLTVL.

The CDR3 protein is CASSSTHGGGDEQFF. The DNA of the CDR3 is TGTGCCAGCAGTTCCACCCATGGGGGGGGCGATGAGCAGTTCTTC. This chain links TRBV7-8 with TRBJ2-1; possibly TRBD2 for D (7 bases). V was cut by 6 bases and J by 8 bases, with 20 bases left in between. Germline lookup yields CDR1 SGHVS and CDR2 FQNEAQ. This CDR3 contains 15 residues.

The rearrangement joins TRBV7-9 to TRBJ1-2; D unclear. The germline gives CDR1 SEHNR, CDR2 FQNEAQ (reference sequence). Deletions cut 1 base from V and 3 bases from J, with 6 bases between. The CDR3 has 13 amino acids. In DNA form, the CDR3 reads TGTGCCAGCAGCTTAGGAACGGACTATGGCTACACCTTC. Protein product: CASSLGTDYGYTF.

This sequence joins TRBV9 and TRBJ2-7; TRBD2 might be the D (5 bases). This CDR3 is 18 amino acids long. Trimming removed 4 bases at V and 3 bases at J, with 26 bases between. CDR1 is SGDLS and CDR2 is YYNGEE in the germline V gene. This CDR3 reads CASSIRRPRTSPVYEQYF. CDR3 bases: TGTGCCAGCAGCATAAGGAGGCCCAGGACTTCCCCCGTCTACGAGCAGTACTTC.

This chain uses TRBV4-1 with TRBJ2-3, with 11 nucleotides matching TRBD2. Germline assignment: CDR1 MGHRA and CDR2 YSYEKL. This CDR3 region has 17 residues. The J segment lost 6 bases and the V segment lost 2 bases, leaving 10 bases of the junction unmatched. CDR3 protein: CASSQPGLAGGRDTQYF. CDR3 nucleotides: TGCGCCAGCAGCCAACCCGGGTTAGCGGGGGGGAGGGATACGCAGTATTTT.

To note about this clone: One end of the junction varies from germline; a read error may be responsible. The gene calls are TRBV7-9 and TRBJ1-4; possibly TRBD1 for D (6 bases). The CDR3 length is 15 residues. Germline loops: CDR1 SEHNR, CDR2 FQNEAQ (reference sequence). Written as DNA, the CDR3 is TGTTCCAGCAGCCCCCCACAGGGATCTGGTGAAAAACTGTTTTTT. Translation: CSSSPPQGSGEKLFF. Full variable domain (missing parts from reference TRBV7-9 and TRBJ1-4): DTGVSQNPRHKITKRGQNVTFRCDPISEHNRLYWYRQTLGQGPEFLTYFQNEAQLEKSRLLSDRFSAERPKGSFSTLEIQRTEQGDSAMYLCSSSPPQGSGEKLFFGSGTQLSVL.

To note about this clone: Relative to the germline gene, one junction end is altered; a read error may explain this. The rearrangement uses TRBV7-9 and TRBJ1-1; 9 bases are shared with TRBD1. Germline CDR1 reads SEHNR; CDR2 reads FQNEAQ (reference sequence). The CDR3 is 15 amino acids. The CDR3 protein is CSSSLTGGFYTEAFF. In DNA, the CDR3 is TGTTCCAGCAGTTTAACAGGGGGCTTCTACACTGAAGCTTTCTTT.

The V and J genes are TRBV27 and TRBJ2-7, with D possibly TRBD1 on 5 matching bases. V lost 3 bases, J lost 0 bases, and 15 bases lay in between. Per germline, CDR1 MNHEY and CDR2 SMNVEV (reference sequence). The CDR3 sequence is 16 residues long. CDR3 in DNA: TGTGCCAGCAGTTTTAAGGGGCCCCAGTACTCCTACGAGCAGTACTTC. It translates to CASSFKGPQYSYEQYF.

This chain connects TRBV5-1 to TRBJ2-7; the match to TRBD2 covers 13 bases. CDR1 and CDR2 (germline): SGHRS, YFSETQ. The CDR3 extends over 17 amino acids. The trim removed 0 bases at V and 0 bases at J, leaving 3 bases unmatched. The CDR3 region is CASSLARTSGGSYEQYF. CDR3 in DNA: TGCGCCAGCAGCTTGGCCAGGACTAGCGGGGGCTCCTACGAGCAGTACTTC.

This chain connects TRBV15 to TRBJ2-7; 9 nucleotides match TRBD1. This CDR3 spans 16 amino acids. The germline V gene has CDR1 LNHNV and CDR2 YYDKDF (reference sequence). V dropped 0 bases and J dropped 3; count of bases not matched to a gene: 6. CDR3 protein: CATSRDLDRGFYEQYF. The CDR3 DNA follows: TGTGCCACCAGCAGAGATCTAGACAGGGGGTTCTACGAGCAGTACTTC.

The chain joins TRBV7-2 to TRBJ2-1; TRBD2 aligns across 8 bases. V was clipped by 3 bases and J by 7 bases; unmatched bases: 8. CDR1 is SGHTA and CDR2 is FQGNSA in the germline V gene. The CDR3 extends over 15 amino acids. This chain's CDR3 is CASSLRGVQSNEQFF. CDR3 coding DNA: TGTGCCAGCAGCTTGCGGGGGGTACAATCGAATGAGCAGTTCTTC.

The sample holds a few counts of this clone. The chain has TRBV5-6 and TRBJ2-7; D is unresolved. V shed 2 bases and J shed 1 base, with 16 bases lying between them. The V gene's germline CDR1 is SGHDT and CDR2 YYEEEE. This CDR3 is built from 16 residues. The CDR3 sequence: CASSLEPGHSSYEQYF. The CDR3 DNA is TGTGCCAGCAGCTTAGAGCCAGGTCATAGTTCCTACGAGCAGTACTTC.

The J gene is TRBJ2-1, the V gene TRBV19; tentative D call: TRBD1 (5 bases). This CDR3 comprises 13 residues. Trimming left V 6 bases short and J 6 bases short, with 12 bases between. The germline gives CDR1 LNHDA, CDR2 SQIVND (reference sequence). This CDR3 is CASRDLQVNEQFF. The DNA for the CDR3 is TGTGCCAGTAGGGATCTACAGGTCAATGAGCAGTTCTTC.

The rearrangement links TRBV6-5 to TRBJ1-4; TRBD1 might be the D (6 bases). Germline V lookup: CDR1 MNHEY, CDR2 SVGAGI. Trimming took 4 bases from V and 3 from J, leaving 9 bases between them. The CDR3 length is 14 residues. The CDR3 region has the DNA TGTGCCAGCAGTTCAGGGGCAGCTAATGAAAAACTGTTTTTT. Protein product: CASSSGAANEKLFF.

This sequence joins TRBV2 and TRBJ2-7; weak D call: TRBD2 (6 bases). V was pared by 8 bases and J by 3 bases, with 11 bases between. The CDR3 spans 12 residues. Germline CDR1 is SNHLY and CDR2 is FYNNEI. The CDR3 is CASLMEGYEQYF. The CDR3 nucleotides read TGTGCCAGCCTGATGGAGGGCTACGAGCAGTACTTC.

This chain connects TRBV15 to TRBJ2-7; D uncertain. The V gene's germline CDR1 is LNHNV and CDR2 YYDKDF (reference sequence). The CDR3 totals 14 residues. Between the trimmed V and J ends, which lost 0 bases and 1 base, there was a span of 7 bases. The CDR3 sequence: CATSRDVLSYEQYF. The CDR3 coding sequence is TGTGCCACCAGCAGAGATGTACTATCCTACGAGCAGTACTTC.

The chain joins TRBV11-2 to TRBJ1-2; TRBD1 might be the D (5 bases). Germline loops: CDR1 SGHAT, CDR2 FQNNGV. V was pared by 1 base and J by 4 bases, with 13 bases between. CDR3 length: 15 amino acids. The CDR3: CASSLAGRRPYGYTF. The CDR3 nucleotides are TGTGCCAGCAGCTTAGCAGGGCGGAGACCCTATGGCTACACCTTC.

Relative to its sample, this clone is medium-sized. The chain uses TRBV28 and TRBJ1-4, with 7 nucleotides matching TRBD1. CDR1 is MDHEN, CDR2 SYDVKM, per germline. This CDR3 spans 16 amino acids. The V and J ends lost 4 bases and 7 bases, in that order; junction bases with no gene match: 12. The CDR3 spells CASSSYRGAAGEKLFF. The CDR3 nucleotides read TGTGCCAGCAGTTCGTACAGGGGCGCCGCGGGTGAAAAACTGTTTTTT.

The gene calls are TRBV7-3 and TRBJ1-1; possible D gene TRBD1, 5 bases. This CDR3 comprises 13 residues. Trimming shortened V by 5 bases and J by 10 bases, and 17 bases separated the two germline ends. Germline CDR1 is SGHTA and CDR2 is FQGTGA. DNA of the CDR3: TGTGCCAGCAGCCCGCAGGGAGGTCAGCGAGCTTTCTTT. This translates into CASSPQGGQRAFF. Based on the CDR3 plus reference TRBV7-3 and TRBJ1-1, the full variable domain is GAGVSQTPSNKVTEKGKYVELRCDPISGHTALYWYRQSLGQGPEFLIYFQGTGAADDSGLPNDRFFAVRPEGSVSTLKIQRTERGDSAVYLCASSPQGGQRAFFGQGTRLTVV.

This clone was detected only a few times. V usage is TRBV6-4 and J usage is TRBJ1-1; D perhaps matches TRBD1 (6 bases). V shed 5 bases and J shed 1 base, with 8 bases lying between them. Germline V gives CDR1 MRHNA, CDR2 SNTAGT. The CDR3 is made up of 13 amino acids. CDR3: CASSSTGNTEAFF. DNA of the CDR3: TGTGCCAGCAGTTCGACAGGGAACACTGAAGCTTTCTTT.

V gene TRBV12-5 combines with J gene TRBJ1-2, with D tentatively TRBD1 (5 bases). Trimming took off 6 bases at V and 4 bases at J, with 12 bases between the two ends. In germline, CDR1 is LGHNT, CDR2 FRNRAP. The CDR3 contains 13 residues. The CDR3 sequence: CASGKDKFYGYTF. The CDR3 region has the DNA TGTGCTAGTGGCAAGGACAAGTTCTATGGCTACACCTTC.

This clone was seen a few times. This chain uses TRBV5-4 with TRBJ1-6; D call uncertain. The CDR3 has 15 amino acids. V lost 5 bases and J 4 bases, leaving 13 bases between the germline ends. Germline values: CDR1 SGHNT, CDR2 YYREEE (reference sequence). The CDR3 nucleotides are TGTGCCAGCAGGGGCGGAGGTACTTATAATTCACCCCTCCACTTT. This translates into CASRGGGTYNSPLHF.

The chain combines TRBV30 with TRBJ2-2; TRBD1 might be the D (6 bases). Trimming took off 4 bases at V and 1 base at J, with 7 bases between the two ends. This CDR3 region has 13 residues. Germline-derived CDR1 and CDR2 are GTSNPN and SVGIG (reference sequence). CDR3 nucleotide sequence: TGTGCCTGGACGACAGGGAACACCGGGGAGCTGTTTTTT. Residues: CAWTTGNTGELFF. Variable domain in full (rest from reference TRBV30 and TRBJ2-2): SQTIHQWPATLVQPVGSPLSLECTVEGTSNPNLYWYRQAAGRGLQLLFYSVGIGQISSEVPQNLSASRPQDRQFILSSKKLLLSDSGFYLCAWTTGNTGELFFGEGSRLTVL.

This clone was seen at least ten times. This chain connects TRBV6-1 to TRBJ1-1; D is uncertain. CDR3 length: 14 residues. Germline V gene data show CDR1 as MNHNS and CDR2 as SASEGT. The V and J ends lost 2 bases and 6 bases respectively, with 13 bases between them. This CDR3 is CASSERQEAAEAFF. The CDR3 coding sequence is TGTGCCAGCAGTGAACGGCAGGAGGCTGCTGAAGCTTTCTTT.

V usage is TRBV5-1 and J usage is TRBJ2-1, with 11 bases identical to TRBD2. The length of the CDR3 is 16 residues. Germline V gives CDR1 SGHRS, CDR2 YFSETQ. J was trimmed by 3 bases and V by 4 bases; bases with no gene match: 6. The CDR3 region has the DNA TGCGCCAGCAGCCTACCCGGGACTAGCGGCTACAATGAGCAGTTCTTC. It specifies CASSLPGTSGYNEQFF.